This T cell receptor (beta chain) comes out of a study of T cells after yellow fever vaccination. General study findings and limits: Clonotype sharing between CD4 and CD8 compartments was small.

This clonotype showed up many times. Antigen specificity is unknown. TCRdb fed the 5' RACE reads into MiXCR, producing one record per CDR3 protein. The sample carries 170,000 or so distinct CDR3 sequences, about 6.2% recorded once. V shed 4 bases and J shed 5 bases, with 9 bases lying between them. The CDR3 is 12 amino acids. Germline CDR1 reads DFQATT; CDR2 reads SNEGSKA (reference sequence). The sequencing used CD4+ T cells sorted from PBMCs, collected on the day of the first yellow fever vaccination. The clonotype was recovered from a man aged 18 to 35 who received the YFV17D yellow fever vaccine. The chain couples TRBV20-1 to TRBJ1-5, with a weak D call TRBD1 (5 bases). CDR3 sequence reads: CSANKGYQPQHF. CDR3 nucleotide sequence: TGCAGTGCTAACAAGGGGTATCAGCCCCAGCATTTT.